This TCR beta chain was found in a study of blood T cell repertoires in COVID-19. On the study more broadly: COVID-19 samples, acute and convalescent, were from the United States, Italy and Spain. In each case, the material was cDNA or gDNA derived from T cells, B-cell-depleted T cells, or PBMCs.

Libraries were prepared by immunoSEQ multiplex PCR; TCRdb keeps only in-frame clonotypes and omits some of them. The data hold over 30,000 clones, with over 70% observed a single time. This CDR3 is 16 amino acids long. From germline, CDR1 is SGHNT and CDR2 YENEEA. V lost 3 bases, J lost 5 bases, and 20 bases lay in between. Sequencing used peripheral blood. This sequence joins TRBV11-3 and TRBJ2-7; weak D call: TRBD1 (7 bases). The clonotype comes from a man at least 80 years old with active COVID-19. This chain's CDR3 is CASSLFGVRGDHEQYF. The CDR3, as DNA: TGTGCCAGCAGCTTGTTTGGGGTCAGGGGGGACCACGAGCAGTACTTC.